This T cell receptor beta chain derives from a study of T cells in tuberculosis. Generated by immunoSEQ multiplex PCR, the TCRdb table keeps only in-frame clones and is missing some. This table holds about 30,000 clones, roughly 94% found once. After removal of 6 bases from V and 4 bases from J, the junction contained 7 bases not matched to a gene. The V gene's germline CDR1 is MNHNY and CDR2 SVGAGI (reference sequence). The CDR3 totals 15 residues. This TCR derives from a donor aged 10-29 years with latent tuberculosis or without tuberculosis infection. This chain connects TRBV6-6 to TRBJ2-2; 8 bases line up with TRBD1. Material for sequencing was PBMCs. CDR3 nucleotides: TGTGCCAGCAGCACGGACAGGGTGGGCACCGGGGAGCTGTTTTTT. Its translation is CASSTDRVGTGELFF.